This TCR beta chain stems from a study of OX40 agonist ivuxolimab in advanced cancers. Study at large: Prior checkpoint blockade (anti-PD-1, anti-PD-L1 or anti-CTLA-4) was permitted; approximately 44% had it.

Turning to this clone: The antigen remains undetermined.

Points from the study as a whole: Among the lowest peripheral clonal expansion occurred in 0.1-3.0 mg/kg partial responders.

Using immunoSEQ multiplex PCR, the repertoire was profiled, and TCRdb retains in-frame clones only, with some absent. The sample holds around 22,000 clones; roughly nine tenths are singletons and the top ten take 29%. The clonotype was recovered from an adult with an advanced solid tumor such as melanoma, head and neck, liver or kidney cancer. The sequencing here drew on CD4+ or CD8+ T cells sorted from blood, taken in a trial of the OX40 agonist ivuxolimab.

The CDR3 DNA follows: TGTGCCAGCACCTTAACTAGCGGGAGACAAGAGACCCAGTACTTC. This sequence encodes CASTLTSGRQETQYF. The chain links TRBV6-5 to TRBJ2-5; 11 bases map to TRBD2. From germline, CDR1 is MNHEY and CDR2 SVGAGI. Germline trimming cut 7 bases from V and 2 bases from J; bases unmatched to any gene: 6. This CDR3 is 15 amino acids long.